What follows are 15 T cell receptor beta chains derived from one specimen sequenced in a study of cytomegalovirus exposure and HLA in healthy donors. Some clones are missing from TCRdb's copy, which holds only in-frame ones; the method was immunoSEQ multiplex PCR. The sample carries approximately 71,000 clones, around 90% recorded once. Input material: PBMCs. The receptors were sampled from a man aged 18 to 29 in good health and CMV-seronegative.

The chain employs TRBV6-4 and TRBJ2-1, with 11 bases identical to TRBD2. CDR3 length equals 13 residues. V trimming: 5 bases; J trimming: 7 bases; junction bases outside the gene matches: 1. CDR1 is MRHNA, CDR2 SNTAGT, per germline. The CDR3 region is CASSLAGGNEQFF. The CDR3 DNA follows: TGTGCCAGCAGTCTAGCGGGAGGTAATGAGCAGTTCTTC.

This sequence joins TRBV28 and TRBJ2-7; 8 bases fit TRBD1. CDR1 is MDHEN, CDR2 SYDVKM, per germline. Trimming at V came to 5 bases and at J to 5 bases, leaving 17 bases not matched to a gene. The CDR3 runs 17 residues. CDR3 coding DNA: TGTGCCAGCAGTCTCAACGCTCCTCCAGGGGGCGGCGACGAGCAGTACTTC. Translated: CASSLNAPPGGGDEQYF. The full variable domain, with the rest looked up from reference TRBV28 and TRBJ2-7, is DVKVTQSSRYLVKRTGEKVFLECVQDMDHENMFWYRQDPGLGLRLIYFSYDVKMKEKGDIPEGYSVSREKKERFSLILESASTNQTSMYLCASSLNAPPGGGDEQYFGPGTRLTVT.

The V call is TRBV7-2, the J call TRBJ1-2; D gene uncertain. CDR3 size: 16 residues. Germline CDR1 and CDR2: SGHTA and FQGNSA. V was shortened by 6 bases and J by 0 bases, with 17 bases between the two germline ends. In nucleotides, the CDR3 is TGTGCCAGCAGTCTCCTGGCCCCCGGAGCTAACTATGGCTACACCTTC. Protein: CASSLLAPGANYGYTF.

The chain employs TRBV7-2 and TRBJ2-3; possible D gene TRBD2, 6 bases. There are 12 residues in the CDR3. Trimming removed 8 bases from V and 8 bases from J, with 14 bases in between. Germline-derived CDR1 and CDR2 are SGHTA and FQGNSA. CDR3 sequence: CASGGTGFTQYF. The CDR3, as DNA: TGTGCCAGCGGAGGGACGGGTTTTACGCAGTATTTT. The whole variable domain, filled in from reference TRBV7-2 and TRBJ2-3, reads GAGVSQSPSNKVTEKGKDVELRCDPISGHTALYWYRQSLGQGLEFLIYFQGNSAPDKSGLPSDRFSAERTGGSVSTLTIQRTQQEDSAVYLCASGGTGFTQYFGPGTRLTVL.

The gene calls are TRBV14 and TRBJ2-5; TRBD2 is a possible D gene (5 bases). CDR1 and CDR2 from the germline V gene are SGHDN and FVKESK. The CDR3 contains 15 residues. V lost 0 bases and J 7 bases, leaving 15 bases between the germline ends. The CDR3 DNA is TGTGCCAGCAGCCAAGACCCGTGGACTCGTGGGACCCAGTACTTC. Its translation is CASSQDPWTRGTQYF.

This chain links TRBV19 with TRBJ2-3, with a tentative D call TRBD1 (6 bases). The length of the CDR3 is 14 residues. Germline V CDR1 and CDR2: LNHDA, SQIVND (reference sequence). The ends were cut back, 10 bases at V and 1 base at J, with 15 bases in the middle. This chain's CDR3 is CATYHRAGTDTQYF. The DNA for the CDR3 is TGTGCCACTTACCACAGGGCTGGCACAGATACGCAGTATTTT.

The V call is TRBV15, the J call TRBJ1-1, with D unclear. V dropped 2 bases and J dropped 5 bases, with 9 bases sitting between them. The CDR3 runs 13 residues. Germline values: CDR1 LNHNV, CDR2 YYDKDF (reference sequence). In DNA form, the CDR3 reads TGTGCCACCAGCAGACAACGCGATACTGAAGCTTTCTTT. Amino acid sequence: CATSRQRDTEAFF.

The chain's CDR3 is CASSALTRSGELFF. The DNA of the CDR3 is TGCGCCAGCAGCGCCTTGACTAGATCCGGGGAGCTGTTTTTT. The chain carries TRBV4-3 and TRBJ2-2; maybe TRBD2 (6 bases). The CDR3 contains 14 residues. V was cut by 5 bases and J by 6 bases, with 13 bases left in between. CDR1 LGHNA and CDR2 YSLEER come from the germline V gene.

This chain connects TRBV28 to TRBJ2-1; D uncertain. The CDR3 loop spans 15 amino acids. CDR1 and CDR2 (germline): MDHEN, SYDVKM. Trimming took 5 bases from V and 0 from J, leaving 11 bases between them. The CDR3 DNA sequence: TGTGCCAGCAGTCCCTCCCGGAGCTCCTACAATGAGCAGTTCTTC. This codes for CASSPSRSSYNEQFF. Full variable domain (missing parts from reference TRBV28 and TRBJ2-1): DVKVTQSSRYLVKRTGEKVFLECVQDMDHENMFWYRQDPGLGLRLIYFSYDVKMKEKGDIPEGYSVSREKKERFSLILESASTNQTSMYLCASSPSRSSYNEQFFGPGTRLTVL.

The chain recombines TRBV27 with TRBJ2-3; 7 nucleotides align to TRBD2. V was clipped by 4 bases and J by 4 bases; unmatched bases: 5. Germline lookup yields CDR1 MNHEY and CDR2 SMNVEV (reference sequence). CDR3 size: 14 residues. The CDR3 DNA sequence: TGTGCCAGCAGTTGGCTAGCGGAAGCAGATACGCAGTATTTT. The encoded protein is CASSWLAEADTQYF.

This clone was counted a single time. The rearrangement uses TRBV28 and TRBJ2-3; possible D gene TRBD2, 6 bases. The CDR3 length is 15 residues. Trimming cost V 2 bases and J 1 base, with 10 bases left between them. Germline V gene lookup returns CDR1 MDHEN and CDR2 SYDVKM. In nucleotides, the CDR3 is TGTGCCAGCAGTTTAGGGGGGTTTCGCACAGATACGCAGTATTTT. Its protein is CASSLGGFRTDTQYF.

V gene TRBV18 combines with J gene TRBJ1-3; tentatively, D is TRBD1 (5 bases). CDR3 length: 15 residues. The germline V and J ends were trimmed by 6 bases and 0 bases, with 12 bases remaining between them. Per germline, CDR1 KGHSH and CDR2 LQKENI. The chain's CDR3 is CASSLTANSGNTIYF. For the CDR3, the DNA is TGTGCCAGCTCTCTGACAGCGAACTCTGGAAACACCATATATTTT.

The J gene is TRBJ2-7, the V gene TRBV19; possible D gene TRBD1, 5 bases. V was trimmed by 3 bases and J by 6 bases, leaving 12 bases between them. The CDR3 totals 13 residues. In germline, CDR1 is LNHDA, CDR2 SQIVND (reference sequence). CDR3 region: CASSISSGSEQYF. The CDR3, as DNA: TGTGCCAGTAGTATCTCTTCAGGGTCCGAGCAGTACTTC.

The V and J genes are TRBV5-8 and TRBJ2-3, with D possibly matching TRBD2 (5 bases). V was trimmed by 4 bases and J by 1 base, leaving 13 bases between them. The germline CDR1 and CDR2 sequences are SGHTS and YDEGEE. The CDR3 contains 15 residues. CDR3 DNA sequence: TGTGCCAGCAGCCCCCCAGGTAGCGGCACAGATACGCAGTATTTT. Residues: CASSPPGSGTDTQYF.

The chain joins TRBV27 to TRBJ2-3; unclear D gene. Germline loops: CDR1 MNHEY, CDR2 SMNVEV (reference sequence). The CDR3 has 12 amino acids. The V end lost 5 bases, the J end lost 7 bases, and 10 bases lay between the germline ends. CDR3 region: CASSQRLNTQYF. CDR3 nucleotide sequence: TGTGCCAGCAGTCAGAGACTCAATACGCAGTATTTT.